This is a list of T cell receptor beta chains from one sample in a study of T cell repertoires in cytomegalovirus infection. TCRdb recomputed calls from the reads with MiXCR, one row per CDR3 protein. The sample lists approximately 500,000 distinct CDR3 sequences; about 11% were seen once. The material sequenced was PBMCs. These receptors all stem from a human donor in good health (CMV status not recorded). Some clones in this sample may be carry-over from other donors' samples. Both conserved end residues are part of each CDR3. Not every row has a clone size; where given, it reads once, few, many or a size class.

j_gene: TRBJ1-3; v_gene: TRBV3-1; abundance: few; CDR3aa: CASSQDTGSSGNTIYF
j_gene: TRBJ2-3; v_gene: TRBV9; abundance: -; CDR3aa: CASGLGNWGTDTQYF
j_gene: TRBJ1-6; v_gene: TRBV6-1; abundance: many; CDR3aa: CASRWGTDDSPLHF
j_gene: TRBJ1-1; v_gene: TRBV7-2; abundance: many; CDR3aa: CASSPGGVNTEAFF
j_gene: TRBJ2-5; v_gene: TRBV20-1; abundance: few; CDR3aa: CSARLAEVQGTQYF
j_gene: TRBJ2-1; v_gene: TRBV24-1; abundance: -; CDR3aa: CATSDIAGGVRNEQFF
j_gene: TRBJ2-7; v_gene: TRBV6-4; abundance: few; CDR3aa: CASMGGRYEQYF
j_gene: TRBJ1-6; v_gene: TRBV28; abundance: few; CDR3aa: CASSLSTGNNSPLHF
j_gene: TRBJ1-1; v_gene: TRBV28; abundance: many; CDR3aa: CASSLGTRKGFF
j_gene: TRBJ1-3; v_gene: TRBV28; abundance: few; CDR3aa: CASSLTMAGNTIYF
j_gene: TRBJ1-1; v_gene: TRBV19; abundance: many; CDR3aa: CATLSQGKTEAFF
j_gene: TRBJ2-7; v_gene: TRBV19; abundance: many; CDR3aa: CASSKRQGQRTSYEQYF